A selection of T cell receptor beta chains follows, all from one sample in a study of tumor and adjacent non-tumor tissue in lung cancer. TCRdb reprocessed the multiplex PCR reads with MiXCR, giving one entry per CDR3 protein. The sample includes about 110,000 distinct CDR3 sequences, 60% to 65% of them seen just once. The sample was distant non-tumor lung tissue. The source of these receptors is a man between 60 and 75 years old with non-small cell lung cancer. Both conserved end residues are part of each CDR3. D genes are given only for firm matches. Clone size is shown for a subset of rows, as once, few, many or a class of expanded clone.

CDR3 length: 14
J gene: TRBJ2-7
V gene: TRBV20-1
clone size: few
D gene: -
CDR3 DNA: TGCAGTGCTAGAGGGTTAGCGGAATCCTACGAGCAGTACTTC
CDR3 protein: CSARGLAESYEQYF

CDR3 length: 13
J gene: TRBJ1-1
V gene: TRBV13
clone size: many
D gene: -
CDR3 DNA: TGTGCCAGCAGCTCTCAGGAGAACACTGAAGCTTTCTTT
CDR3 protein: CASSSQENTEAFF

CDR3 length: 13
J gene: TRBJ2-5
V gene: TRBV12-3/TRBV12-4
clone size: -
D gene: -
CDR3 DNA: TGTGCCAGCAGTTTGGTATACCAAGAGACCCATTACTTC
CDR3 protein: CASSLVYQETHYF

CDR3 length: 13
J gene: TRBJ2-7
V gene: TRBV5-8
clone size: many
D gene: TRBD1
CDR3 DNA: TGTGCCAGCAGCTTCGACAGGGGCTACGAGCAGTACTTC
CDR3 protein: CASSFDRGYEQYF

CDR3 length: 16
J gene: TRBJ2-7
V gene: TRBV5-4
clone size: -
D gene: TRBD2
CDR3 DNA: TGTGCCAGCAGTTCGATTCAGACTAGCGGAGCCTACGAGCAGTACTTC
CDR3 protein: CASSSIQTSGAYEQYF

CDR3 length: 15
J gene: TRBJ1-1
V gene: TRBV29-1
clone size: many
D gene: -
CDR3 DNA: TGCAGCGTTCCCAATCCCCCGGGTAGGAACACTGAAGCTTTCTTT
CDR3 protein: CSVPNPPGRNTEAFF

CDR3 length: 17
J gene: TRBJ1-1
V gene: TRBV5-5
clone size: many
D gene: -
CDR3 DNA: TGTGCCAGCAGCTTGGTTCTTTACGGGGGCGAGGGCACTGAAGCTTTCTTT
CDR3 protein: CASSLVLYGGEGTEAFF

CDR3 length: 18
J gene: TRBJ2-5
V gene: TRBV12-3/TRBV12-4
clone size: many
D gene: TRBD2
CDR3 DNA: TGTGCCAGCAGTACCCGAAGGGTAGCGGGAGAAGGGAGAGAGACCCAGTACTTC
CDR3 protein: CASSTRRVAGEGRETQYF

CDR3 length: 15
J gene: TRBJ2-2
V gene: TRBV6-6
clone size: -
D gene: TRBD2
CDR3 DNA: TGTGCCAGCAGTCTCCGGGAGGGGGGGACCTGGGATCTGTTTTTT
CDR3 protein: CASSLREGGTWDLFF

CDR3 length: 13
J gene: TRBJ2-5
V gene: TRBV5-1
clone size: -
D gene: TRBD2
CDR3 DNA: TGCGCCAACAGCTGGACTAGGGGCGAGACCCAGTACTTC
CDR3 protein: CANSWTRGETQYF

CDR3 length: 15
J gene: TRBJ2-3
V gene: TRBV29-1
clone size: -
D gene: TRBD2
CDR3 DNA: TGCAGCGTGCAAGGGACTAGCGAAAACACGGGTACGCAGTATTTT
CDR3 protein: CSVQGTSENTGTQYF

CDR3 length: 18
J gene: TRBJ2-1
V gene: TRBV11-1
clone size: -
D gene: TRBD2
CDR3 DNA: TGTGCCAGTAGCTTAGGGGGACTAGCGGGAGTTTCCTATAATGAGCAGTTGTTC
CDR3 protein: CASSLGGLAGVSYNEQLF

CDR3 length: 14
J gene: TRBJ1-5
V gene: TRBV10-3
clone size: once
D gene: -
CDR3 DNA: TGTGTCATCAGTGGGGCAGGGTATGATCAGCCCCAGCATTTT
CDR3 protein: CVISGAGYDQPQHF

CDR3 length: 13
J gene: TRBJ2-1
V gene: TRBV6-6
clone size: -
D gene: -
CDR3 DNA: TGTGCCGGCAGGTGCGGGGAAGACAATGAGCAGTTCTTC
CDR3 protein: CAGRCGEDNEQFF

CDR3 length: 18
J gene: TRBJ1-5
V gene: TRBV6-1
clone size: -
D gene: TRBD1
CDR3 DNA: TGTGCCAACAGTGAATTTGGGACAGGAATACATAGCAATCAGCCCCAGCATTTT
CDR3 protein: CANSEFGTGIHSNQPQHF

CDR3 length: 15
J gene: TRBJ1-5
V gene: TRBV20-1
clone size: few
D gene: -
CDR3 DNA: TGCAGTGCTGGATATCAGGATTATAGCAATCAGCCCCAGCATTTT
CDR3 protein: CSAGYQDYSNQPQHF

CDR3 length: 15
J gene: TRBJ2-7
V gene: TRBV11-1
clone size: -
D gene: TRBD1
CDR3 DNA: TGTGCCAACAGTACCGCGGGACAGGCGCGTTACGAGCAGTACTTC
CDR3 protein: CANSTAGQARYEQYF

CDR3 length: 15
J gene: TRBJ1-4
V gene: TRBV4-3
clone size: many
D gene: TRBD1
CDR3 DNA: TGCGCCAGCAGCCAATTCCAGGGGGGATCCGAAAAACTGTTTTTT
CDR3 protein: CASSQFQGGSEKLFF

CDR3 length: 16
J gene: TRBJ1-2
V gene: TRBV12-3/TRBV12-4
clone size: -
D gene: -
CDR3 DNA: TGTGCCAGCAGTTTGACCTTGGCAGTCCCCGACTATGGCTACACCTTC
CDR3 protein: CASSLTLAVPDYGYTF

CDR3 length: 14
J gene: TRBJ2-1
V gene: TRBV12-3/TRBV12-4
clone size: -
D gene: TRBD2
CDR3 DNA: TGTGCTGGCAGACTAGCGGGGGGGCTGGGTGAGCAGTTCTTC
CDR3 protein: CAGRLAGGLGEQFF

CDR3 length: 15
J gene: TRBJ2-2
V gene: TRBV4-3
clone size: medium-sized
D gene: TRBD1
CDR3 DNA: TGCGCCAGCAGCCAGGGGACAGCTTACACCGGGGAGCTGTTTTTT
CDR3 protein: CASSQGTAYTGELFF

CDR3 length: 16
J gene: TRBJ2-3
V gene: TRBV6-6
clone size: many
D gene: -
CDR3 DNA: TGTGCCAGCAGTTACCCCCCGAGCGGAGACACAGATACGCAGTATTTT
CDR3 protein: CASSYPPSGDTDTQYF

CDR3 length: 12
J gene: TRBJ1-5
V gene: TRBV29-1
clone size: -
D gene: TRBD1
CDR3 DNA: TGCAACGTTCGACAGGGCGATCGGCCCCAGCATTTT
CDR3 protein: CNVRQGDRPQHF

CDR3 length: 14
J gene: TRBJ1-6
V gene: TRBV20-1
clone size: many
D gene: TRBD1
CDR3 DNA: TGCAGTGCTAGACAGGGGGCATATAATTCACCCCTCCACTTT
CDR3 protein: CSARQGAYNSPLHF

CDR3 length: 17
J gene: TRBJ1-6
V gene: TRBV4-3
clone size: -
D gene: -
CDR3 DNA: TGCGCCAGCGGCCAAAGGAGGGGGGGACAAGCGAATCCACCCCTCCACTTT
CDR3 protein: CASGQRRGGQANPPLHF

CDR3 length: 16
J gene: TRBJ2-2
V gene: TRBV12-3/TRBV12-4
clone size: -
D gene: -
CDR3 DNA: TGTGCGAGCACCCAAGGGGGGAGGGCAATCACCGAGGAGCTGTTTTTT
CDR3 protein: CASTQGGRAITEELFF

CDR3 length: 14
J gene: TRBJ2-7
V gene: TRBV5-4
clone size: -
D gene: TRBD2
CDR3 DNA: TGTGGCAGCAGCCCTATAGCGGGAGGTTACGAGCAGTACTTC
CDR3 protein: CGSSPIAGGYEQYF

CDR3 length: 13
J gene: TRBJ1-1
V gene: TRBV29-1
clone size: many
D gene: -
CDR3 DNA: TGCAGCGTCGGGCATCAGGGCGCTGCCCAAGCTTTCTTT
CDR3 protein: CSVGHQGAAQAFF

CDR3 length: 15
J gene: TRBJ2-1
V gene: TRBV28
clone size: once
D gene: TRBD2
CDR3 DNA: TGTGCCAGCAGTCCACTTAGAGGGAGCGGGGATGAGCAGTTCTTC
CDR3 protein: CASSPLRGSGDEQFF

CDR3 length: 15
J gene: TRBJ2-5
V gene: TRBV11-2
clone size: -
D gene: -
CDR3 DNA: TGTGCCAGAACCCACGATAACAAGCAACAAGAGACCCAGTACTTC
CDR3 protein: CARTHDNKQQETQYF

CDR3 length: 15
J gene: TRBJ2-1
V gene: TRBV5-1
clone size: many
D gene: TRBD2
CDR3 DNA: TGCGCCAGCACCGAGACTAGCGGGGCTTTCAATGAGCAGTTCTTC
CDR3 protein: CASTETSGAFNEQFF

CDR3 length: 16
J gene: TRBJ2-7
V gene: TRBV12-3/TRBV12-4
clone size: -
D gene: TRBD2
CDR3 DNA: TGTCCCAGCAGTACCAGGACTAGCGGTCTTGGGGGCGAGCAGTACTTC
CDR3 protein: CPSSTRTSGLGGEQYF

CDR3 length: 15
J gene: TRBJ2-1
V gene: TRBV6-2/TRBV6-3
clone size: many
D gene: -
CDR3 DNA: TGTGCCAGCAGTTATCAGGGGGGGGTCTACAATGAGCAGTTCTTC
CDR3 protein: CASSYQGGVYNEQFF

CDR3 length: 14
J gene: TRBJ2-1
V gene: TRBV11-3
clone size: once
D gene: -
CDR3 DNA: TGTGCTAGCAGACGGACTACTACGTCTATTGAGCAGCTCTTC
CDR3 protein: CASRRTTTSIEQLF

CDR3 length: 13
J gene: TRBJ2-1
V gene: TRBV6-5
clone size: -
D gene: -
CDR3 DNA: TGTGCCAGTTCAAGTGTACTAGCCCTCGAGCAGTTCTTC
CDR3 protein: CASSSVLALEQFF

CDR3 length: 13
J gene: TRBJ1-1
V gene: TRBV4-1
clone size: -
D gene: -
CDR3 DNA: TGCGCCAGCAGCCAAACTATCAACACTGAAGCTTTCTTT
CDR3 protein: CASSQTINTEAFF

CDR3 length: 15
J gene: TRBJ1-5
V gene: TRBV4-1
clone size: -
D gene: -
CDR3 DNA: TGCGCCAGCAGTCAAGATATGGCGAGCAATCAGCCCCAGCATTTT
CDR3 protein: CASSQDMASNQPQHF

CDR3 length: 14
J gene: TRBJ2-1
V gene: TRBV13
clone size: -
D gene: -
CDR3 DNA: TGTGCCAGCAGCTCACGTGGAGAGGCGGATGAGCAGTTCTTC
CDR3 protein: CASSSRGEADEQFF

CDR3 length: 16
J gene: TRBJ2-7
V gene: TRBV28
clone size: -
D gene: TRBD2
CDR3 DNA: TGTGCCAGCAGTTGGGGGCGCGCGGGGGGCTCTTACGAGCAGTACTTC
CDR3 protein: CASSWGRAGGSYEQYF

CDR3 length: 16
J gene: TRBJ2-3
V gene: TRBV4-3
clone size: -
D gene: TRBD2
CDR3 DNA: TGCACCAGCAGCCCGAGACCTGCGGGGGGGACAGATAAGCACTATTTT
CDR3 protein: CTSSPRPAGGTDKHYF

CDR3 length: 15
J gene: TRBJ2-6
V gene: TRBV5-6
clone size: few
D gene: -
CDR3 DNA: TGTGTCAGCAGCTTGGTCACCTCTGGGGCCAACGTCCTGACTTTC
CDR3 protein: CVSSLVTSGANVLTF